These T cell receptor beta chains were read from a single sample in a study of cytotoxic CD8 clonotypes in ibrutinib-treated CLL. The table came from immunoSEQ multiplex PCR; TCRdb's copy has only in-frame clones and leaves some out. The table includes more than 110,000 clones, approximately 80% detected once. The sample was PBMCs, taken after 36 months of ibrutinib treatment. These receptor sequences come from a human donor with chronic lymphocytic leukemia. CDR3s leave out the opening cysteine and the closing phenylalanine or tryptophan. Each record gives: V gene, J gene, CDR3 protein.

v_gene: TRBV6-4; j_gene: TRBJ1-2; CDR3aa: ASSGTRQGRGGYT
v_gene: TRBV5-1; j_gene: TRBJ2-7; CDR3aa: ASSVIAEFSDEQY
v_gene: TRBV2; j_gene: TRBJ2-4; CDR3aa: ASGEGLGIQY
v_gene: TRBV11-2; j_gene: TRBJ1-3; CDR3aa: ASSPGQGRVPRNTIY
v_gene: TRBV5-1; j_gene: TRBJ2-1; CDR3aa: ASSFLEQGNNEQF
v_gene: TRBV5-6; j_gene: TRBJ2-2; CDR3aa: ASSHKLAGDRELF
v_gene: TRBV11-2; j_gene: TRBJ2-1; CDR3aa: ASSSGHEQF
v_gene: TRBV12-1; j_gene: TRBJ2-1; CDR3aa: ASSFVNATSEFIEQF
v_gene: TRBV5-4; j_gene: TRBJ2-2; CDR3aa: ASSLRGYTGELF
v_gene: TRBV30; j_gene: TRBJ2-1; CDR3aa: AWSQGDEQF
v_gene: TRBV10-3; j_gene: TRBJ1-2; CDR3aa: AIQTGGARIYGYT
v_gene: TRBV7-4; j_gene: TRBJ2-6; CDR3aa: APRGVLT
v_gene: TRBV2; j_gene: TRBJ2-1; CDR3aa: ASSLRQGGHEQF
v_gene: TRBV4-1; j_gene: TRBJ2-7; CDR3aa: ASSVRVDYEQY
v_gene: TRBV7-9; j_gene: TRBJ1-2; CDR3aa: ASSLGTGVNYGYT
v_gene: TRBV4-1; j_gene: TRBJ1-4; CDR3aa: ASSQGPTAGTAREKLF
v_gene: TRBV6-5; j_gene: TRBJ2-7; CDR3aa: ASSYRTHTSYEQY
v_gene: TRBV4-1; j_gene: TRBJ2-3; CDR3aa: ASSQGILRGTDTQY
v_gene: TRBV27; j_gene: TRBJ1-1; CDR3aa: ASSLPGPEAF
v_gene: TRBV2; j_gene: TRBJ2-7; CDR3aa: ASFSGQTYEQY
v_gene: TRBV5-1; j_gene: TRBJ1-4; CDR3aa: ASSPGQSRSGEKLF
v_gene: TRBV7-2; j_gene: TRBJ2-3; CDR3aa: ASSLAGGITDTQY
v_gene: TRBV10-1; j_gene: TRBJ2-7; CDR3aa: ASSEEVGGPLDEQY
v_gene: TRBV7-9; j_gene: TRBJ2-7; CDR3aa: ASSPPWKVQYEQY
v_gene: TRBV18; j_gene: TRBJ2-3; CDR3aa: ASSLRLAWGTDTQY
v_gene: TRBV10-1; j_gene: TRBJ2-7; CDR3aa: ASSEPRGNEQY
v_gene: TRBV28; j_gene: TRBJ2-1; CDR3aa: ATLPGHLYEQF
v_gene: TRBV5-1; j_gene: .; CDR3aa: ASSLVAGAYEQY
v_gene: TRBV5-5; j_gene: TRBJ2-3; CDR3aa: ASSQRGAGGTDTQY
v_gene: TRBV7-9; j_gene: TRBJ2-1; CDR3aa: ASSRTGSTEQF